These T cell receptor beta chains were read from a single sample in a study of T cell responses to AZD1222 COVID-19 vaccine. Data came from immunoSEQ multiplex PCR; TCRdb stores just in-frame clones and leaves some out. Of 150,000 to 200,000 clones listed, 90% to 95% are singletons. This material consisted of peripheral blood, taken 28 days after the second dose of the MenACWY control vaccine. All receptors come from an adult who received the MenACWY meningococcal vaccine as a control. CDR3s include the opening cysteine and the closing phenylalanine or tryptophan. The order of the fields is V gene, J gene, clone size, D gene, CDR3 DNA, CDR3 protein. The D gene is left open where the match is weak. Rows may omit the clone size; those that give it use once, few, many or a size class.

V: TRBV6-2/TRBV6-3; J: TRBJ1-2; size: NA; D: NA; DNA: TGTGCCAGCAGCCTTAACGACCCGTGGAACTATGGCTACACCTTC; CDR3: CASSLNDPWNYGYTF
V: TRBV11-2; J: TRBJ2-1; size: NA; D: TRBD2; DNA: TGTGCCAGCACTACCCCAGCGGGGGTGACCTACAATGAGCAGTTCTTC; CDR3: CASTTPAGVTYNEQFF
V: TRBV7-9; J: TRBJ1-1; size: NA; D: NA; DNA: TGTGCCAGCAGTTCAGGACCCGGTGGGTCCAACACTGAAGCTTTCTTT; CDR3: CASSSGPGGSNTEAFF
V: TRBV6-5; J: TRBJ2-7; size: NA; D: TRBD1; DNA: TGTGCCAGCTCCGGCCCGGCACAGGGGGCCTACGAGCAGTACTTC; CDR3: CASSGPAQGAYEQYF
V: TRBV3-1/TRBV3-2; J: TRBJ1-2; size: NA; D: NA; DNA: TGTGCCAGCAGCCAAGATATTCTGACACCCCTCTATGGCTACACCTTC; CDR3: CASSQDILTPLYGYTF
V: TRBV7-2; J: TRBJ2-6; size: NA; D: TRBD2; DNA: TGTGCCAGCAGCTTAGCGATGGGGGGGTCTGGGGCCAACGTCCTGACTTTC; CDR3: CASSLAMGGSGANVLTF
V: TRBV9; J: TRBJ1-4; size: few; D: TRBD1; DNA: TGTGCCAGCAGTCGGGACAGGGGCTTTAAAGAAAAACTGTTTTTT; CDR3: CASSRDRGFKEKLFF
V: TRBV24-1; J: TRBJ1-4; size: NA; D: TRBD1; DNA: TGTGCCACCAGTGAGATAAGGACAGGGGCGCCCGTTGAAAAACTGTTTTTT; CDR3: CATSEIRTGAPVEKLFF
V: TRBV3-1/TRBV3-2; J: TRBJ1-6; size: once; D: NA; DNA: TGTGCCAGCAGAGACTCACAAGTTTATAATTCACCCCTCCACTTT; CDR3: CASRDSQVYNSPLHF
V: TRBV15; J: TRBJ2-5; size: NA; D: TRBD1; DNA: TGTGCCACCAGCAGAGGGACAGGGGGTTCGGAGACCCAGTACTTC; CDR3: CATSRGTGGSETQYF
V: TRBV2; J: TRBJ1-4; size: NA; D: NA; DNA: TGTGCCAGCACGATCGGGGCGGCTCCTAATGAAAAACTGTTTTTT; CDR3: CASTIGAAPNEKLFF
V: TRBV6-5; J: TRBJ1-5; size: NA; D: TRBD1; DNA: TGTGCCAGCAGCCGGACAGGGAATGGCAATCAGCCCCAGCATTTT; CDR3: CASSRTGNGNQPQHF
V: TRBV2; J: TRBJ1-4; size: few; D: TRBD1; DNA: TGTGCCAGCAGTGAGGCGGGGACAGGGAATGAAAAACTGTTTTTT; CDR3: CASSEAGTGNEKLFF
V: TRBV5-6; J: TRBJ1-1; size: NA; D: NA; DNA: TGTGCCAGCAGCTTGGAGGGGCTGGGTACTGAAGCTTTCTTT; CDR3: CASSLEGLGTEAFF
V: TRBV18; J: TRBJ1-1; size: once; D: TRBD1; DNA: TGTGCCAGCTCACCAGGACAGGGCGGGACTGAAGCTTTCTTT; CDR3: CASSPGQGGTEAFF
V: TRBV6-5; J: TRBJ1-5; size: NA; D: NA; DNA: TGTGCCAGCACAAAGAGGGAAGCGGGCAATCAGCCCCAGCATTTT; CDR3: CASTKREAGNQPQHF
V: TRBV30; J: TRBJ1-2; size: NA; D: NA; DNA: TGTGCCTGGAACACCCTTAACTATGGCTACACCTTC; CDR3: CAWNTLNYGYTF
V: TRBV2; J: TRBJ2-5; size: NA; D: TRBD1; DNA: TGTGCCAGCAGTAACCCACCCGACAGGGGTTCGGAGACCCAGTACTTC; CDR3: CASSNPPDRGSETQYF
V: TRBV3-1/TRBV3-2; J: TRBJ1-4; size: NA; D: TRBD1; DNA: TGTGCCAGCAGCCAAAGCAGGGGGCGCTTAGGAGAAAAACTGTTTTTT; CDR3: CASSQSRGRLGEKLFF
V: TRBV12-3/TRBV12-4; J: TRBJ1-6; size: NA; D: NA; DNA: TGTGCCAGCAGTTTCGAGGGTTTGGCCCTCCACTTT; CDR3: CASSFEGLALHF
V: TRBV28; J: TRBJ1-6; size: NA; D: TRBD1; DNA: TGTGCCAGCAGTTTGGGACAGGGTGGAAGCTCCTATAATTCACCCCTCCACTTT; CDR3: CASSLGQGGSSYNSPLHF
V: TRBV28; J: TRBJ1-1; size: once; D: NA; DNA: TGTGCCAGCAGTTTAGGCACAGGTAGAAACACTGAAGCTTTCTTT; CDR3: CASSLGTGRNTEAFF
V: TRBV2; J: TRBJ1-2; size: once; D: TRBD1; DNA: TGTGCCAGCGCGCAGGGGGCAACCTTTGGCTACACCTTC; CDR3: CASAQGATFGYTF
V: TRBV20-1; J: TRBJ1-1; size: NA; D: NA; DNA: TGCAGTGCAGAGGGGAGAACTGAAGCTTTCTTT; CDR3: CSAEGRTEAFF
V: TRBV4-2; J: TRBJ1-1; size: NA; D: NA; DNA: TGTGCCAGCAGATCCTCGGCGGGGTTTAGCGGCACTGAAGCTTTCTTT; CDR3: CASRSSAGFSGTEAFF
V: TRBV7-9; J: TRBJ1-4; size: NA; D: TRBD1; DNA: TGTGCCAGCAGCTTAGTCAGGGGGACGAATGAAAAACTGTTTTTT; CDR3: CASSLVRGTNEKLFF
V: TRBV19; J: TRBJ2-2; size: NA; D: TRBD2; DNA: TGTGCCAGTAGTCTACCTGGACTAGCGAGAAGTACCGGCACCGGGGAGCTGTTTTTT; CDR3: CASSLPGLARSTGTGELFF
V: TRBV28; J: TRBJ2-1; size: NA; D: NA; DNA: TGTGCCAGCAGGGGGGGTGGCCTCGATGAGCAGTTCTTC; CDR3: CASRGGGLDEQFF
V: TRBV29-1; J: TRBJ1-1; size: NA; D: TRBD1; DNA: TGCAGCGCTGGACAGGCTGAAGCTTTCTTT; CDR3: CSAGQAEAFF
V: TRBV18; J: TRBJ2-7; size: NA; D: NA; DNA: TGTGCCAGCTCACCGGATACCGGTGGGGGGCGCTCCTACGAGCAGTACTTC; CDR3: CASSPDTGGGRSYEQYF
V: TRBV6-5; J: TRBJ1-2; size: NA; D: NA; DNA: TGTGCCAGCAGTTATCGGGGCCCTAACGGCTACACCTTC; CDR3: CASSYRGPNGYTF
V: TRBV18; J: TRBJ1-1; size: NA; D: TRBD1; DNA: TGTGCCAGCTCGCCTCCAGGGGGGACTGAAGCTTTCTTT; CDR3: CASSPPGGTEAFF
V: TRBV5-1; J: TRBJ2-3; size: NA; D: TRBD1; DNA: TGCGCCAGCGGATTTGGGGACAGGGAGCCAGATACGCAGTATTTT; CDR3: CASGFGDREPDTQYF
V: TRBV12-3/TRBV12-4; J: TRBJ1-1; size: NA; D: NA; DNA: TGTGCCAGCAGTTTGCGTCTTAACACTGAAGCTTTCTTT; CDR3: CASSLRLNTEAFF
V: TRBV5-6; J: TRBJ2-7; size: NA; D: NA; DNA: TGTGCCAGCAGCTTCTGGATGCCGGGCGAGCAGTACTTC; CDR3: CASSFWMPGEQYF
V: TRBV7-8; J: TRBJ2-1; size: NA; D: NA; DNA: TGTGCCAGCAGCCGAGAGGGAGCTTACAATGAGCAGTTCTTC; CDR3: CASSREGAYNEQFF
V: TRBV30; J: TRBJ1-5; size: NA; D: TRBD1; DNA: TGTGCCTGGAGTCGACAGGGTGGAGGGCAGCCCCAGCATTTT; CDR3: CAWSRQGGGQPQHF
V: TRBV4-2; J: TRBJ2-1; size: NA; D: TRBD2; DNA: TGTGCCAGCAGCCGAGGGACTAGCGGGTTGACCTACAATGAGCAGTTCTTC; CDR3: CASSRGTSGLTYNEQFF
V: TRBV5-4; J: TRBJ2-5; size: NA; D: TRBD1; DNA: TGTGCCAGCAGCTTGGGTCTGGGACAGGGAGAGACCCAGTACTTC; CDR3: CASSLGLGQGETQYF
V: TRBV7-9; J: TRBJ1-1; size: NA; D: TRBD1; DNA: TGTGCCAGCAGCTTGACAGGGAGCACTGAAGCTTTCTTT; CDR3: CASSLTGSTEAFF
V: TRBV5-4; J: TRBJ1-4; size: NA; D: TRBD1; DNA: TGTGCCAGCAGCCTGGACAGGGGCGTTAATGAAAAACTGTTTTTT; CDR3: CASSLDRGVNEKLFF
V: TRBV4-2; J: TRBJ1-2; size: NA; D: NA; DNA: TGTGCCAGCAGCCATTCAGGGGACTATGGCTACACCTTC; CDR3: CASSHSGDYGYTF
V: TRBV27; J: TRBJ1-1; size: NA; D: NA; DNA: TGTGCCAGCAGTTTATGGGGGCCGAACACTGAAGCTTTCTTT; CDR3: CASSLWGPNTEAFF
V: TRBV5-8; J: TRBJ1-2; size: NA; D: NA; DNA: TGTGCCAGCAGCCCGACAAGAGACTATGGCTACACCTTC; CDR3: CASSPTRDYGYTF
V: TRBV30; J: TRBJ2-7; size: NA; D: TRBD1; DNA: TGTGCCTGGAGTGTCGTCGGGGACAGAAGATACGAGCAGTACTTC; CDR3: CAWSVVGDRRYEQYF
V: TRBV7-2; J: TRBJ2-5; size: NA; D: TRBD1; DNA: TGTGCCAGCAGCTTAAGAGGGACAGGCGTTCAAGAGACCCAGTACTTC; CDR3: CASSLRGTGVQETQYF